One T cell receptor beta chain is described in this entry. Data came from immunoSEQ multiplex PCR; TCRdb stores just in-frame clones and leaves some out. The sample includes hundreds of thousands of clones, around four fifths of them seen just once. This specimen belongs to a study of blood T cell repertoires in COVID-19. V trimming: 1 base; J trimming: 3 bases; junction bases outside the gene matches: 15. Germline lookup yields CDR1 SEHNR and CDR2 FQNEAQ (reference sequence). The CDR3 loop spans 19 amino acids. V usage is TRBV7-9 and J usage is TRBJ2-3; 8 bases match TRBD2. The material sequenced was peripheral blood. The TCR comes from a woman aged 40 to 50 with active or convalescent COVID-19. The CDR3 coding sequence is TGTGCCAGCAGCTTAGACGACTGGTTAGCGGGGTACGAAACAGATACGCAGTATTTT. Protein: CASSLDDWLAGYETDTQYF.